These 14 T cell receptor beta chains came from one sample sequenced in a study of T cell responses to AZD1222 COVID-19 vaccine. The table came from immunoSEQ multiplex PCR; TCRdb's copy has only in-frame clones and leaves some out. The repertoire holds about 120,000 clones, with roughly 90% as singletons. The sample here was peripheral blood, taken on day 0 of AZD1222 vaccination. The origin of the receptors is an adult in good health.

The rearrangement uses TRBV5-1 and TRBJ1-1; possible D gene TRBD1, 5 bases. This CDR3 comprises 16 residues. Per the germline V gene, CDR1 is SGHRS and CDR2 is YFSETQ. Trimming took off 0 bases at V and 5 bases at J, with 17 bases between the two ends. The CDR3 here is CASSLVTQHRGTEAFF. In DNA, the CDR3 is TGCGCCAGCAGCTTGGTCACCCAACACCGGGGGACTGAAGCTTTCTTT.

The chain employs TRBV3-1 (or the pseudogene TRBV3-2) and TRBJ2-1, with 16 bases fitting TRBD2. This CDR3 region has 19 residues. Per germline, CDR1 LGHDT and CDR2 YNNKEL (reference sequence). Trimming at V came to 1 base and at J to 1 base, leaving 4 bases not matched to a gene. CDR3 sequence: CASSQVGTSGGGSYNEQFF. CDR3 DNA: TGTGCCAGCAGCCAAGTCGGGACTAGCGGGGGGGGTTCCTACAATGAGCAGTTCTTC.

The V call is TRBV29-1, the J call TRBJ1-1; a possible D gene is TRBD1 (5 bases). The CDR3 totals 12 residues. Trimming removed 6 bases at V and 4 bases at J, with 12 bases between. CDR1 and CDR2 from the germline V gene are SQVTM and ANQGSEA. The CDR3 spells CSVAGGSTEAFF. DNA of the CDR3: TGCAGCGTGGCGGGGGGAAGCACTGAAGCTTTCTTT.

The chain uses TRBV18 and TRBJ2-1, with 11 bases matching TRBD2. The V segment lost 3 bases and the J segment 5 bases; nucleotides outside the gene matches: 3. Germline values: CDR1 KGHSH, CDR2 LQKENI. The CDR3 contains 15 residues. CDR3 amino acids: CASSPTSGRNNEQFF. The CDR3, as DNA: TGTGCCAGCTCACCCACTAGCGGGAGAAACAATGAGCAGTTCTTC.

This clone was seen only once. The chain carries TRBV9 and TRBJ2-5; D is unresolved. The length of the CDR3 is 14 residues. Deletions cut 0 bases from V and 2 bases from J, with 8 bases between. Germline CDR1 and CDR2: SGDLS and YYNGEE. The chain's CDR3 is CASSVGPAQETQYF. DNA of the CDR3: TGTGCCAGCAGCGTAGGGCCAGCACAAGAGACCCAGTACTTC.

The chain carries TRBV15 and TRBJ1-3; 9 bases are shared with TRBD1. CDR1 is LNHNV, CDR2 YYDKDF, per germline (reference sequence). V lost 8 bases, J lost 2 bases, and 1 base stayed unmatched. This CDR3 comprises 13 residues. The CDR3 nucleotides are TGTGCCACCCGGACAGGGGCTGGAAACACCATATATTTT. Residues: CATRTGAGNTIYF.

The V gene is TRBV28, the J gene TRBJ1-2, with D hard to call. Germline CDR1 and CDR2: MDHEN and SYDVKM. The CDR3 is 12 residues long. The V gene lost 5 bases and the J gene lost 3 bases, with 7 bases spanning the gap. The chain's CDR3 is CASSPIDYGYTF. The CDR3 DNA sequence: TGTGCCAGCAGTCCAATTGACTATGGCTACACCTTC.

CDR3 DNA sequence: TGTGCCAGCAGCCACCCGGGTCATGAAAGGGATGGCTACACCTTC. This encodes CASSHPGHERDGYTF. The chain recombines TRBV3-1 (or the pseudogene TRBV3-2) with TRBJ1-2; D is unresolved. The CDR3 runs 15 residues. The V and J ends lost 3 bases and 6 bases respectively, with 17 bases between them. CDR1 is LGHDT and CDR2 is YNNKEL in the germline V gene (reference sequence).

This clone appeared once. The chain carries TRBV7-3 and TRBJ2-6, with a possible D match to TRBD2 (6 bases). V lost 0 bases, J lost 0 bases, and 9 bases lay in between. The CDR3 extends over 17 amino acids. Germline assignment: CDR1 SGHTA and CDR2 FQGTGA. CDR3 DNA: TGTGCCAGCAGCTTAACGGGGCGGGGCTCTGGGGCCAACGTCCTGACTTTC. This encodes CASSLTGRGSGANVLTF. The variable domain in full, completed from reference TRBV7-3 and TRBJ2-6, reads GAGVSQTPSNKVTEKGKYVELRCDPISGHTALYWYRQSLGQGPEFLIYFQGTGAADDSGLPNDRFFAVRPEGSVSTLKIQRTERGDSAVYLCASSLTGRGSGANVLTFGAGSRLTVL.

The chain is built from TRBV15 and TRBJ2-5; no definite D call. The V gene lost 2 bases and the J gene lost 3 bases, with 13 bases spanning the gap. The CDR3 runs to 15 residues. Germline CDR1 and CDR2: LNHNV and YYDKDF (reference sequence). The CDR3 DNA reads as TGTGCCACCAGCAGACCCCGGTCCAACGAAGAGACCCAGTACTTC. Translation gives CATSRPRSNEETQYF.

The V and J genes are TRBV23-1 and TRBJ1-1; D is undetermined. TRBV23-1 falls under the ORF class, with uncertain function. This CDR3 region has 12 residues. V dropped 8 bases and J dropped 5 bases, with 12 bases sitting between them. The CDR3 DNA follows: TGCGCCAGCGCAGACGGCAGGACTGAAGCTTTCTTT. This translates into CASADGRTEAFF.

This chain uses TRBV15 with TRBJ1-4; D remains unclear. The CDR3 runs to 14 residues. Trimming cost V 5 bases and J 8 bases, with 15 bases left between them. Germline CDR1 reads LNHNV; CDR2 reads YYDKDF (reference sequence). The CDR3 coding sequence is TGTGCCACCAGCGGGCCCGTCATGGGAGAAAAACTGTTTTTT. Protein: CATSGPVMGEKLFF.

This sequence joins TRBV5-4 and TRBJ2-7; 9 nucleotides agree with TRBD1. This CDR3 is built from 15 residues. CDR1 is SGHNT, CDR2 YYREEE, per germline (reference sequence). The ends lost 4 bases at V and 4 bases at J; junction bases unmatched: 9. The CDR3 DNA is TGTGCCAGCAGCCCGGACGGGACAGGGTCTTACGAGCAGTACTTC. Translating gives CASSPDGTGSYEQYF.

This chain joins TRBV2 and TRBJ1-1; D gene ambiguous. Germline loops: CDR1 SNHLY, CDR2 FYNNEI. This CDR3 spans 12 amino acids. V was trimmed by 4 bases and J by 1 base, leaving 4 bases between them. The CDR3: CASSVQNTEAFF. The CDR3 nucleotides read TGTGCCAGCAGTGTCCAGAACACTGAAGCTTTCTTT.